These 32 T cell receptor beta chains were sequenced from one sample in a study of T cell repertoires in cytomegalovirus infection. TCRdb reanalysed the reads using MiXCR and keeps one entry per CDR3 protein. The sample lists roughly 150,000 distinct CDR3 sequences; 20% to 25% were seen once. The sample taken for sequencing was PBMCs. The receptors here all came from a human donor in good health (CMV status not recorded). Some clones in this sample may be carry-over from other donors' samples.

This sequence joins TRBV28 and TRBJ2-1; tentative D call: TRBD2 (5 bases). Trimming cost V 5 bases and J 3 bases, with 11 bases left between them. The CDR3 has 14 residues. CDR1 is MDHEN, CDR2 SYDVKM, per germline. The CDR3 is CASSKAASYNEQFF. The CDR3 DNA follows: TGTGCCAGCAGTAAAGCGGCCAGCTACAATGAGCAGTTCTTC.

In regard to this clonotype: A single base separates this from a much larger clone, so it may be a read error. The chain joins TRBV7-3 to TRBJ1-1; possibly TRBD1 for D (5 bases). Per germline, CDR1 SGHTA and CDR2 FQGTGA. CDR3 length equals 13 residues. The CDR3 sequence is CASSSGANTESFF. CDR3 sequence (DNA): TGTGCCAGCAGCTCTGGGGCAAACACTGAATCTTTCTTT.

In its sample, this clonotype was seen many times. The chain has TRBV25-1 and TRBJ2-1; perhaps TRBD1 as D (5 bases). Trimming pared 6 bases from V and 7 bases from J, leaving 13 bases between. The CDR3 spans 13 residues. Germline-derived CDR1 and CDR2 are MGHDK and SYGVNS. CDR3 DNA sequence: TGTGCCAGCAGGCCACAGGTCCTGAATGAGCAGTTCTTC. Translated: CASRPQVLNEQFF.

This clonotype was found a few times. In DNA form, the CDR3 reads TGTGCCAGCAGACACCGGTGGGACTCTGGGGCCAACGTCCTGACTTTC. It yields the protein CASRHRWDSGANVLTF. V and J are TRBV6-5 and TRBJ2-6; D remains ambiguous. Deletions cut 6 bases from V and 0 bases from J, with 12 bases between. This CDR3 is 16 amino acids long. Looked up from germline, CDR1 is MNHEY and CDR2 is SVGAGI.

V and J are TRBV6-2 or TRBV6-3 and TRBJ2-3; D gene unclear. Germline V lookup: CDR1 MNHEY, CDR2 SVGEGT. The CDR3 totals 13 residues. Deletions cut 1 base from V and 2 bases from J, with 4 bases between. CDR3 protein: CASSYLTTDTQYF. CDR3 in DNA: TGTGCCAGCAGTTACTTGACCACAGATACGCAGTATTTT.

As for this clonotype: It may be a read error: a sequence one base away is much more abundant. V is TRBV6-8 and J is TRBJ1-5, with 9 bases lining up with TRBD1. The CDR3 is 14 residues long. Germline V lookup: CDR1 MNHGY, CDR2 SAAAGT. The chain's CDR3 is CVSSWTGEDQPQHF. CDR3 coding DNA: TGTGTCAGCAGTTGGACAGGGGAGGATCAGCCCCAGCATTTT.

This clonotype was counted at least ten times. The gene calls are TRBV7-9 and TRBJ1-1; TRBD1 agrees at 9 bases. CDR3 length: 15 amino acids. V shed 4 bases, J shed 8 bases, and the junction held 11 bases outside the gene matches. Germline lookup yields CDR1 SEHNR and CDR2 FQNEAQ (reference sequence). The CDR3 bases are TGTGCCAGCAGCTCGCCGACAGGGGGTGGAGGGGAAGCTTTCTTT. It specifies CASSSPTGGGGEAFF.

The rearrangement links TRBV3-1 to TRBJ2-2; D gene uncertain. Trimming removed 1 base at V and 6 bases at J, with 6 bases between. Germline CDR1 LGHDT, CDR2 YNNKEL (reference sequence). The CDR3 extends over 13 amino acids. The CDR3: CASSQVVPGELFF. The CDR3 nucleotides are TGTGCCAGCAGCCAAGTAGTTCCCGGGGAGCTGTTTTTT.

This rearrangement joins TRBV30 to TRBJ1-3; 9 nucleotides agree with TRBD1. The CDR3 has 15 residues. Germline values: CDR1 GTSNPN, CDR2 SVGIG (reference sequence). V lost 5 bases to trimming and J lost 0 bases; unmatched junction nucleotides: 5. This chain's CDR3 is CAWGDRASSGNTIYF. The CDR3 nucleotides are TGTGCCTGGGGGGACAGGGCGAGCTCTGGAAACACCATATATTTT.

This clonotype was counted many times. This chain uses TRBV4-1 with TRBJ2-7; 9 nucleotides match TRBD1. Germline V gives CDR1 MGHRA, CDR2 YSYEKL. This CDR3 is built from 17 residues. Trimming took 1 base from V and 2 from J; bases not matched to a gene: 9. The CDR3 bases are TGCGCCAGCAGCCAAGCACCGGGACAGGGCCAAACCTACGAGCAGTACTTC. Its translation: CASSQAPGQGQTYEQYF.

This clonotype was seen a few times. This chain connects TRBV7-6 to TRBJ2-5, with 8 nucleotides matching TRBD1. Losses at the gene ends were 5 bases for V and 1 base for J; bases not matched to a gene: 12. Germline V gene data show CDR1 as SGHVS and CDR2 as FNYEAQ. The CDR3 has 17 residues. CDR3 nucleotides: TGTGCCAGCAGCCTTCTCCCGGCTCAGGGGGCCCAAGAGACCCAGTACTTC. Its protein is CASSLLPAQGAQETQYF.

This clonotype was picked up one time. This chain connects TRBV5-1 to TRBJ2-1; 10 nucleotides agree with TRBD2. Germline V lookup: CDR1 SGHRS, CDR2 YFSETQ. V was clipped by 2 bases and J by 6 bases; unmatched bases: 5. This CDR3 comprises 15 residues. The CDR3 region has the DNA TGCGCCAGCAGCTTCGGTCTAGCGGGAGCCAATGAGCAGTTCTTC. This translates into CASSFGLAGANEQFF. Full variable domain (missing parts from reference TRBV5-1 and TRBJ2-1): KAGVTQTPRYLIKTRGQQVTLSCSPISGHRSVSWYQQTPGQGLQFLFEYFSETQRNKGNFPGRFSGRQFSNSRSEMNVSTLELGDSALYLCASSFGLAGANEQFFGPGTRLTVL.

This clonotype was recorded at least ten times. This chain connects TRBV7-2 to TRBJ1-1, with a weak D call TRBD1 (5 bases). Germline V gives CDR1 SGHTA, CDR2 FQGNSA. With 0 bases removed from V and 7 bases from J, the gap between germline ends came to 12 bases. This CDR3 has 14 residues. Here the CDR3 reads CASSLASGGGEAFF. DNA for the CDR3: TGTGCCAGCAGCTTAGCTTCCGGGGGGGGTGAAGCTTTCTTT.

The rearrangement links TRBV7-6 to TRBJ1-1; the D gene is possibly TRBD1 (5 bases). Trimming took off 6 bases at V and 3 bases at J, with 17 bases between the two ends. Germline V CDR1 and CDR2: SGHVS, FNYEAQ. The CDR3 is made up of 15 amino acids. DNA of the CDR3: TGTGCCAGCAGATCCAGGAGGCGGGGGTACACTGAAGCTTTCTTT. It codes for CASRSRRRGYTEAFF.

There are a few counts of this clonotype. The gene calls are TRBV25-1 and TRBJ2-7, with D possibly TRBD1 on 6 matching bases. The CDR3 is 11 amino acids. The germline V and J ends were trimmed by 8 bases and 6 bases, with 11 bases remaining between them. Per germline, CDR1 MGHDK and CDR2 SYGVNS. The CDR3 coding sequence is TGTGCCAGCCGGCGGACAGTCGAGCAGTACTTC. The encoded protein is CASRRTVEQYF.

V gene TRBV7-3 combines with J gene TRBJ1-1; unclear D gene. Germline values: CDR1 SGHTA, CDR2 FQGTGA. V was trimmed by 6 bases and J by 7 bases, leaving 12 bases between them. This CDR3 has 12 amino acids. Here the CDR3 reads CASSYVAGEAFF. The CDR3 DNA is TGTGCCAGCAGTTACGTAGCAGGTGAAGCTTTCTTT.

This sequence joins TRBV7-2 and TRBJ1-2, with TRBD1 as a possible D gene (5 bases). The CDR3 length is 14 residues. From germline, CDR1 is SGHTA and CDR2 FQGNSA. V lost 1 base and J 4 bases, leaving 10 bases between the germline ends. CDR3 amino acids: CASSLVQGTYGYTF. The DNA for the CDR3 is TGTGCCAGCAGCTTAGTTCAGGGAACCTATGGCTACACCTTC.

This clonotype was recorded a few times. The rearrangement joins TRBV7-9 to TRBJ2-1; D unresolved. The V and J ends lost 4 bases and 0 bases respectively, with 10 bases between them. The CDR3 spans 15 residues. From germline, CDR1 is SEHNR and CDR2 FQNEAQ (reference sequence). The CDR3 bases are TGTGCCAGCAGCTCACGGGCGATCTCCTACAATGAGCAGTTCTTC. Protein product: CASSSRAISYNEQFF.

This clonotype was detected only a few times. The chain employs TRBV5-4 and TRBJ2-5; TRBD2 is a possible D gene (5 bases). The V end was cut by 2 bases, the J end by 2 bases, with 10 bases between. The CDR3 totals 14 residues. Germline V gene lookup returns CDR1 SGHNT and CDR2 YYREEE (reference sequence). CDR3 region: CASSLAVMQETQYF. The CDR3 DNA reads TGTGCCAGCAGCTTAGCGGTAATGCAAGAGACCCAGTACTTC. The variable domain in full, completed from reference TRBV5-4 and TRBJ2-5, reads ETGVTQSPTHLIKTRGQQVTLRCSSQSGHNTVSWYQQALGQGPQFIFQYYREEENGRGNFPPRFSGLQFPNYSSELNVNALELDDSALYLCASSLAVMQETQYFGPGTRLLVL.

This clonotype was counted ten times or more. The chain employs TRBV7-2 and TRBJ1-2; D is uncertain. Germline CDR1 and CDR2: SGHTA and FQGNSA. V lost 5 bases and J lost 8, with 12 bases in between. The length of the CDR3 is 12 residues. The CDR3 DNA sequence: TGTGCCAGCAGCCCGCCGTTTGTCGGCTACACCTTC. It codes for CASSPPFVGYTF. Filled out from reference TRBV7-2 and TRBJ1-2, the complete variable domain reads GAGVSQSPSNKVTEKGKDVELRCDPISGHTALYWYRQSLGQGLEFLIYFQGNSAPDKSGLPSDRFSAERTGGSVSTLTIQRTQQEDSAVYLCASSPPFVGYTFGSGTRLTVV.

This clonotype has a handful of counts. The CDR3 DNA reads as TGTGCCAGCAGCCAGACGGGGGACCGGGTAGATACGCAGTATTTT. It encodes CASSQTGDRVDTQYF. The chain couples TRBV5-4 to TRBJ2-3, with a tentative D call TRBD2 (6 bases). V was cut by 4 bases and J by 5 bases, with 17 bases left in between. Germline V gives CDR1 SGHNT, CDR2 YYREEE (reference sequence). The CDR3 runs 15 residues.

The chain uses TRBV7-6 and TRBJ2-5, with a weak D call TRBD2 (6 bases). The CDR3 length is 16 residues. The germline V and J ends were trimmed by 5 bases and 5 bases, with 21 bases remaining between them. Germline V lookup: CDR1 SGHVS, CDR2 FNYEAQ. The CDR3: CASSPPGLGAGETQYF. The CDR3, as DNA: TGTGCCAGCAGCCCGCCGGGTCTAGGGGCGGGGGAGACCCAGTACTTC.

This chain uses TRBV7-9 with TRBJ1-2, with D unresolved. Germline lookup yields CDR1 SEHNR and CDR2 FQNEAQ (reference sequence). Between the trimmed V and J ends, which lost 1 base and 0 bases, there was a span of 9 bases. The CDR3 extends over 15 amino acids. The DNA for the CDR3 is TGTGCCAGCAGCTTAGGTAGTAATCCTAACTATGGCTACACCTTC. Translated: CASSLGSNPNYGYTF. Full variable domain (outside the CDR3, taken from reference TRBV7-9 and TRBJ1-2): DTGVSQNPRHKITKRGQNVTFRCDPISEHNRLYWYRQTLGQGPEFLTYFQNEAQLEKSRLLSDRFSAERPKGSFSTLEIQRTEQGDSAMYLCASSLGSNPNYGYTFGSGTRLTVV.

The CDR3 sequence is CASSRTSEQFF. The CDR3 DNA reads TGTGCCAGTAGCAGGACGAGTGAGCAGTTCTTC. The chain links TRBV19 to TRBJ2-1; D ambiguous. The CDR3 covers 11 residues. V gave up 6 bases and J gave up 9 bases, with 9 bases separating them. CDR1 and CDR2 (germline): LNHDA, SQIVND (reference sequence).

The V call is TRBV7-9, the J call TRBJ2-3, with D possibly TRBD2 on 6 matching bases. The ends were cut back, 4 bases at V and 0 bases at J, with 11 bases in the middle. This CDR3 region has 15 residues. CDR1 SEHNR and CDR2 FQNEAQ come from the germline V gene (reference sequence). As DNA, the CDR3 is TGTGCCAGCAGCTCACAAAGCGGGAGCACAGATACGCAGTATTTT. This encodes CASSSQSGSTDTQYF. Full variable domain (missing parts from reference TRBV7-9 and TRBJ2-3): DTGVSQNPRHKITKRGQNVTFRCDPISEHNRLYWYRQTLGQGPEFLTYFQNEAQLEKSRLLSDRFSAERPKGSFSTLEIQRTEQGDSAMYLCASSSQSGSTDTQYFGPGTRLTVL.

This clonotype has at least ten counts. The chain employs TRBV2 and TRBJ1-5; the D is unclear. V was clipped by 4 bases and J by 5 bases, with 12 bases between them. The CDR3 consists of 14 residues. Germline lookup yields CDR1 SNHLY and CDR2 FYNNEI. CDR3 in amino acids: CASSGRTQHQPQHF. CDR3 coding DNA: TGTGCCAGCAGTGGCCGGACGCAGCATCAGCCCCAGCATTTT.

The chain uses TRBV20-1 and TRBJ1-4, with D perhaps matching TRBD1 (6 bases). The length of the CDR3 is 15 residues. Per germline, CDR1 DFQATT and CDR2 SNEGSKA (reference sequence). V dropped 0 bases and J dropped 3 bases, with 11 bases sitting between them. Written as DNA, the CDR3 is TGCAGTGCTAGAGATGTGGACAGCGCTAATGAAAAACTGTTTTTT. It translates to CSARDVDSANEKLFF.

A few counts support this clonotype. This CDR3 is CASSYGTGLGTEAFF. In nucleotides, the CDR3 is TGTGCCAGCAGTTACGGGACAGGGCTGGGCACTGAAGCTTTCTTT. The V and J genes are TRBV6-5 and TRBJ1-1; 9 bases are a match to TRBD1. V trimming: 2 bases; J trimming: 4 bases; junction bases outside the gene matches: 5. This CDR3 comprises 15 residues. The germline V gene encodes CDR1 MNHEY and CDR2 SVGAGI.

CDR3 amino acids: CAWSPLLWRELTDTQYF. The CDR3 nucleotides are TGTGCCTGGAGTCCCCTTCTTTGGCGGGAGCTTACAGATACGCAGTATTTT. The V call is TRBV30, the J call TRBJ2-3; 7 positions agree with TRBD2. V lost 2 bases and J lost 3; bases outside the gene matches: 14. Germline loops: CDR1 GTSNPN, CDR2 SVGIG (reference sequence). The CDR3 length is 17 residues.

This clonotype was seen only a few times. The chain employs TRBV6-2 or TRBV6-3 and TRBJ1-1; D is possibly TRBD1 (6 bases). Germline V gene lookup returns CDR1 MNHEY and CDR2 SVGEGT. V was cut by 6 bases and J by 2 bases, with 13 bases left in between. The CDR3 sequence is 14 residues long. Here the CDR3 reads CASSRQVHNTEAFF. The CDR3 DNA reads as TGTGCCAGCAGCCGACAGGTTCATAACACTGAAGCTTTCTTT.

The chain is built from TRBV7-2 and TRBJ2-3; 11 nucleotides line up with TRBD2. Trimming at V came to 6 bases and at J to 6 bases, leaving 8 bases not matched to a gene. The V gene's germline CDR1 is SGHTA and CDR2 FQGNSA. The CDR3 runs to 15 residues. This chain's CDR3 is CASRGASGRSDTQYF. The CDR3 DNA sequence: TGTGCCAGCAGAGGGGCTAGCGGGAGGTCGGATACGCAGTATTTT.

This clonotype was detected only a few times. This chain connects TRBV5-4 to TRBJ1-1, with TRBD1 as a possible D gene (5 bases). Germline V CDR1 and CDR2: SGHNT, YYREEE (reference sequence). The CDR3 length is 13 residues. V lost 10 bases and J 7 bases, leaving 20 bases between the germline ends. This CDR3 reads CAWGQAGRIEAFF. The CDR3, as DNA: TGTGCCTGGGGCCAAGCAGGGAGGATTGAAGCTTTCTTT.